This section outlines one T cell receptor (beta chain) sequence together with its context. No antigen is known for it. The data are from a study of OX40 agonist ivuxolimab in advanced cancers. Notes on the study in general: CD4+ T cells averaged fewer expanded clones than CD8+ T cells.

This table comes from immunoSEQ multiplex PCR, and its TCRdb copy is limited to in-frame clones, with some not included. The sample lists some 70,000 clones, more than 85% seen once, with 2% to 2.5% in the top ten. The length of the CDR3 is 16 residues. Germline V gene data show CDR1 as SEHNR and CDR2 as FQNEAQ (reference sequence). The V gene end was trimmed by 5 bases and the J gene end by 7 bases; junction bases not matched to a gene: 11. V and J are TRBV7-9 and TRBJ2-1; TRBD2 aligns across 10 bases. The sample here was CD4+ or CD8+ T cells sorted from blood, taken in a trial of the OX40 agonist ivuxolimab. This TCR derives from an adult with an advanced solid tumor such as melanoma, head and neck, liver or kidney cancer. The CDR3 DNA follows: TGTGCCAGCAGCCCTACCAGCGGGGGGGCGGAAAATGAGCAGTTCTTC. This gives the protein CASSPTSGGAENEQFF.